This T cell receptor beta chain was obtained from a study of molecular identifiers for immune sequencing clone quantification. General study points: The share of molecules held by clones above 20 RNA copies was over 97% in effector cells and under 1% in naive cells.

TCRdb re-derived calls from the PCR reads in MiXCR, one entry per CDR3 protein. The repertoire holds about 500,000 distinct CDR3 sequences, roughly a fifth seen once, with around 0.86% in the top ten. The ends were cut back, 0 bases at V and 4 bases at J, with 12 bases in the middle. The germline V gene has CDR1 MNHEY and CDR2 SVGEGT. This CDR3 has 15 amino acids. At least ten counts were recorded for this clonotype. Its target is unknown. This sequence was found in a human donor in good health. Some libraries in this study had Jurkat cell RNA spiked in. The sample comprised naive CD8+ T cells from blood, with Jurkat cell RNA spiked in. Subset meaning: FACS-sorted CD8+CD4-CCR7+CD45RA+ naive T cells. This sequence joins TRBV6-2 or TRBV6-3 and TRBJ1-2; D possibly corresponds to TRBD1 (6 bases). The DNA of the CDR3 is TGTGCCAGCAGTTACTCTCCGGACAGCCTCTATGGCTACACCTTC. Amino acids: CASSYSPDSLYGYTF.